This TCR beta chain was profiled in a study of immune evolution from preneoplasia to lung adenocarcinoma. Notes on the study in general: Normal lung had highest clonality; later lesions appeared denser, more diverse. From normal lung to invasive adenocarcinoma, top clone frequencies appeared to decrease.

The CDR3 consists of 14 residues. The junction had 5 bases not matched to a gene; V was cut back by 7 bases and J by 4 bases. CDR1 MNHNS and CDR2 SASEGT come from the germline V gene. Regarding this clone: Its antigen is unknown.

Assay: immunoSEQ multiplex PCR; the TCRdb copy retains only in-frame clones and omits some. The data contain 5,000 to 6,000 clones, 70% to 80% of them singletons. Resections took place in Japan or China from 2014 to 2017. Nucleic acids came from premalignant or tumor cells enriched by macro-dissection. The origin of this receptor is a person aged 55 to 79 with lung adenocarcinoma. J is TRBJ1-5 and V is TRBV6-1, with TRBD1 matching 9 bases. The sequenced material came from FFPE lung adenocarcinoma in situ tissue. The CDR3 protein is CASKYRGRNQPQHF. Here the CDR3 DNA reads TGTGCCAGCAAGTACAGGGGGCGAAATCAGCCCCAGCATTTT.